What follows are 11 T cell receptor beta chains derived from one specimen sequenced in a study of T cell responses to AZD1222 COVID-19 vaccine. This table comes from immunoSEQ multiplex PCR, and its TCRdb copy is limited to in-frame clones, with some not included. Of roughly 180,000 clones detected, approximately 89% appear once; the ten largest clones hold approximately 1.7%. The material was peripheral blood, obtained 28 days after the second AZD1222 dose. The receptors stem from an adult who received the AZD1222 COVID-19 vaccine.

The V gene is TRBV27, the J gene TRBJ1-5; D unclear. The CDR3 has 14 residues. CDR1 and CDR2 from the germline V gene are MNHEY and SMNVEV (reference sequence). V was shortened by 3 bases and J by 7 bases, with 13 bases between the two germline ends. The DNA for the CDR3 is TGTGCCAGCAGTTTGAACTTCGGGATACAGCCCCAGCATTTT. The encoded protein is CASSLNFGIQPQHF.

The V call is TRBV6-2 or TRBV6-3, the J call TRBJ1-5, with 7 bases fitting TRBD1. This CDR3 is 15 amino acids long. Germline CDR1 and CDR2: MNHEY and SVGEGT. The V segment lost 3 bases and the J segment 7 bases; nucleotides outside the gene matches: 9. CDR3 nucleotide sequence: TGTGCCAGCAGTTATGTGATCCAGGGGGGACAGCCCCAGCATTTT. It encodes CASSYVIQGGQPQHF.

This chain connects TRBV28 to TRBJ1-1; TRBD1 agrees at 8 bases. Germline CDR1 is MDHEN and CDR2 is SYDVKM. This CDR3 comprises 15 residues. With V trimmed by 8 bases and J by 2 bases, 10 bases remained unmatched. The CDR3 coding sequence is TGTGCCAGCTTAGAATCCGGACAGGGTAACACTGAAGCTTTCTTT. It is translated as CASLESGQGNTEAFF.

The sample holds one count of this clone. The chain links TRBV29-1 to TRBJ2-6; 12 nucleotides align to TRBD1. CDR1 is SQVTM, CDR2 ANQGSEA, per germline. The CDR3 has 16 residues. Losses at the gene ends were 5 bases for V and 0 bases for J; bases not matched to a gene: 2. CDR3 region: CSVTGQGASGANVLTF. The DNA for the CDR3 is TGCAGCGTTACGGGACAGGGGGCCTCTGGGGCCAACGTCCTGACTTTC.

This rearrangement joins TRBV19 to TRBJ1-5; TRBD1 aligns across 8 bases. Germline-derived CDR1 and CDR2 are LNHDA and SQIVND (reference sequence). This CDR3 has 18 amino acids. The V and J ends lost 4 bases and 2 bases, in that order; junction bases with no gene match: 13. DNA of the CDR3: TGTGCCAGTAGTACCCTCGGGACAGGAGGCTGGGGCAATCAGCCCCAGCATTTT. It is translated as CASSTLGTGGWGNQPQHF.

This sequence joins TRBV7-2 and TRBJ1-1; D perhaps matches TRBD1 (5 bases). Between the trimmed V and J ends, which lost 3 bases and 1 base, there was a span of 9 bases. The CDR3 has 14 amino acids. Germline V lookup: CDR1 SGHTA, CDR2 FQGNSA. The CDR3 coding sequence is TGTGCCAGCAGCTTTCAGGGTAGGAACACTGAAGCTTTCTTT. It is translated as CASSFQGRNTEAFF.

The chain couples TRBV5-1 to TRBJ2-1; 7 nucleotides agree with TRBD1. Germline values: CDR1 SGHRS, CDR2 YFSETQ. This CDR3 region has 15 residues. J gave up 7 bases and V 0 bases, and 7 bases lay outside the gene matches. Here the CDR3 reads CASSLGHQQGNEQFF. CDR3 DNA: TGCGCCAGCAGCTTGGGACACCAACAGGGGAATGAGCAGTTCTTC.

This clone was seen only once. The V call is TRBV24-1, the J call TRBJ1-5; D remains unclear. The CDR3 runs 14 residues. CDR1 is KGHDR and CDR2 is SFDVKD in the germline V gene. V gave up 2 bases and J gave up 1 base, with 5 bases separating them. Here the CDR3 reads CATSDSGSNQPQHF. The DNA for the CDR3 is TGTGCCACCAGTGATTCGGGGAGCAATCAGCCCCAGCATTTT.

The CDR3 bases are TGTGCCAGCAGTTACGGCAGCGAGGGACACAATGAGCAGTTCTTC. This codes for CASSYGSEGHNEQFF. The genes are TRBV6-2 or TRBV6-3 and TRBJ2-1; the D gene could be TRBD1 or TRBD2 (5 bases each). There are 15 residues in the CDR3. V gave up 2 bases and J gave up 5 bases, with 13 bases separating them. Germline V gene data show CDR1 as MNHEY and CDR2 as SVGEGT.

CDR3 amino acids: CASSPVQGVSSYEQYF. The CDR3 nucleotides are TGTGCCAGCTCACCAGTTCAGGGGGTGAGCTCCTACGAGCAGTACTTC. The chain combines TRBV18 with TRBJ2-7, with 7 positions matching TRBD1. The germline V gene encodes CDR1 KGHSH and CDR2 LQKENI. The J segment lost 0 bases and the V segment lost 2 bases, leaving 7 bases of the junction unmatched. This CDR3 is built from 16 residues. Filled out from reference TRBV18 and TRBJ2-7, the complete variable domain reads NAGVMQNPRHLVRRRGQEARLRCSPMKGHSHVYWYRQLPEEGLKFMVYLQKENIIDESGMPKERFSAEFPKEGPSILRIQQVVRGDSAAYFCASSPVQGVSSYEQYFGPGTRLTVT.

DNA of the CDR3: TGTGCCAGTAGTCTCCATCGGGACCTCTTCTTT. Residues: CASSLHRDLFF. This chain links TRBV19 with TRBJ1-1; a weak D match, TRBD1 (5 bases). The CDR3 spans 11 residues. Trimming shortened V by 5 bases and J by 14 bases, and 15 bases separated the two germline ends. The germline V gene has CDR1 LNHDA and CDR2 SQIVND (reference sequence).